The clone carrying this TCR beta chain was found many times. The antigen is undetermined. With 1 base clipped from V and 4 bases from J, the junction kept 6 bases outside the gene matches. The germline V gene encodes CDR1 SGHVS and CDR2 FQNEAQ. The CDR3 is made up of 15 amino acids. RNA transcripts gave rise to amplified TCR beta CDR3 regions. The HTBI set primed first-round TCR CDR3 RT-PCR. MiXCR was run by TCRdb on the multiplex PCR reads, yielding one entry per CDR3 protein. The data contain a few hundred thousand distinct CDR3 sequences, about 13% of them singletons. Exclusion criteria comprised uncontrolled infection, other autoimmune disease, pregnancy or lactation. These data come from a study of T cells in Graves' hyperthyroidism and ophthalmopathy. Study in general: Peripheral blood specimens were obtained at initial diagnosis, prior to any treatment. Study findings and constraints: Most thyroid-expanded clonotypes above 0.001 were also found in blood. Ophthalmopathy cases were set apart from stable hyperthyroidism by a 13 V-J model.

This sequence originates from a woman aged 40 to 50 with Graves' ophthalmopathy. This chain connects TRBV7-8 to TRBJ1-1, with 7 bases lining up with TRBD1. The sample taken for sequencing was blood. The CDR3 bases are TGTGCCAGCAGCTTAGAGGGGGCGCGCGGCACTGAAGCTTTCTTT. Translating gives CASSLEGARGTEAFF. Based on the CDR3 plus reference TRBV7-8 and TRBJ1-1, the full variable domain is GAGVSQSPRYKVAKRGQDVALRCDPISGHVSLFWYQQALGQGPEFLTYFQNEAQLDKSGLPSDRFFAERPEGSVSTLKIQRTQQEDSAVYLCASSLEGARGTEAFFGQGTRLTVV.